The rows below give T cell receptor beta chains drawn from one sample of a study of blood T cell repertoires in COVID-19. Measured with immunoSEQ multiplex PCR; TCRdb has only the in-frame clones, and not every one. The sample yields 35,000 to 50,000 clones, about 89% seen once. Sequenced: peripheral blood. These receptors all come from a man between 65 and 85 years old with active COVID-19. Both conserved end residues are part of each CDR3. The D gene is left open where the match is weak.

v_gene: TRBV4-2
d_gene: TRBD1
len: 16
j_gene: TRBJ1-5
CDR3aa: CASSHSGQGDNQPQHF
CDR3nt: TGTGCCAGCAGCCATTCGGGACAGGGGGACAATCAGCCCCAGCATTTT

v_gene: TRBV7-2
d_gene: NA
len: 14
j_gene: TRBJ1-1
CDR3aa: CASSLEEGNTEAFF
CDR3nt: TGTGCCAGCAGCTTAGAAGAGGGCAACACTGAAGCTTTCTTT

v_gene: TRBV13
d_gene: TRBD1
len: 15
j_gene: TRBJ1-3
CDR3aa: CASSKGQGTGNTIYF
CDR3nt: TGTGCCAGCAGCAAGGGACAGGGGACCGGAAACACCATATATTTT

v_gene: TRBV7-2
d_gene: TRBD2
len: 17
j_gene: TRBJ2-3
CDR3aa: CASSFLGLAGAQNTQYF
CDR3nt: TGTGCCAGCAGCTTCTTGGGACTAGCGGGGGCGCAAAATACGCAGTATTTT

v_gene: TRBV29-1
d_gene: NA
len: 15
j_gene: TRBJ2-5
CDR3aa: CSVEVWQGFGETQYF
CDR3nt: TGCAGCGTTGAAGTGTGGCAGGGGTTTGGGGAGACCCAGTACTTC

v_gene: TRBV7-8
d_gene: NA
len: 13
j_gene: TRBJ2-3
CDR3aa: CASSLISTDTQYF
CDR3nt: TGTGCCAGCAGCTTAATAAGCACAGATACGCAGTATTTT

v_gene: TRBV19
d_gene: TRBD1
len: 15
j_gene: TRBJ1-2
CDR3aa: CASSNPGTAPYGYTF
CDR3nt: TGTGCCAGTAGTAACCCTGGGACAGCACCCTATGGCTACACCTTC

v_gene: TRBV7-2
d_gene: NA
len: 13
j_gene: TRBJ1-2
CDR3aa: CASNSGHQYGYTF
CDR3nt: TGTGCCAGCAACTCAGGACATCAATATGGCTACACCTTC

v_gene: TRBV18
d_gene: NA
len: 19
j_gene: TRBJ1-6
CDR3aa: CASSPLGAGFGSYNSPLHF
CDR3nt: TGTGCCAGCTCACCACTGGGGGCAGGATTTGGCTCCTATAATTCACCCCTCCACTTT

v_gene: TRBV6-6
d_gene: TRBD1
len: 13
j_gene: TRBJ1-1
CDR3aa: CASSHRGDTEAFF
CDR3nt: TGTGCCAGCAGTCACAGGGGAGACACTGAAGCTTTCTTT

v_gene: TRBV6-6
d_gene: NA
len: 13
j_gene: TRBJ1-2
CDR3aa: CASSYSGRGDYTF
CDR3nt: TGTGCCAGCAGTTACTCCGGGAGGGGGGACTACACCTTC

v_gene: TRBV27
d_gene: NA
len: 11
j_gene: TRBJ1-5
CDR3aa: CASSSNQPQHF
CDR3nt: TGTGCCAGCAGTTCTAATCAGCCCCAGCATTTT

v_gene: TRBV5-4
d_gene: TRBD1
len: 14
j_gene: TRBJ2-7
CDR3aa: CASRRDRGSYEQYF
CDR3nt: TGTGCCAGCAGACGGGACAGGGGTTCGTACGAGCAGTACTTC

v_gene: TRBV11-3
d_gene: TRBD1
len: 15
j_gene: TRBJ2-1
CDR3aa: CASSRGTGGRNEQFF
CDR3nt: TGTGCCAGCAGCCGCGGGACAGGGGGCCGGAATGAGCAGTTCTTC

v_gene: TRBV7-3
d_gene: TRBD1
len: 15
j_gene: TRBJ2-1
CDR3aa: CASSSPGQGANEQFF
CDR3nt: TGTGCCAGCAGCTCACCGGGACAGGGGGCGAATGAGCAGTTCTTC

v_gene: TRBV19
d_gene: NA
len: 14
j_gene: TRBJ2-2
CDR3aa: CASSISTDTGELFF
CDR3nt: TGTGCCAGTAGTATTAGCACGGACACCGGGGAGCTGTTTTTT